The 6 T cell receptor beta chains below all came from one sample that was sequenced in a study of beta chain features in type 1 diabetes. The study, taken as a whole, reports: Patients with Type 1 diabetes showed moderately but significantly shorter TCRB CDR3s in all four CD4+ subsets.

The antigens these receptors bind are not known. Sequenced material consisted of expressed TCRB transcripts (all of the isolated RNA was reverse transcribed). Produced via immunoSEQ multiplex PCR; TCRdb's table is partial and in-frame only. The sample lists about 650,000 clones, 9.5% to 15% seen once, with 0.095% to 0.15% in the top ten. Sample: naive CD4+ T cells from blood. The receptor source for this set is a man aged 25 to 45 with type 1 diabetes.

J is TRBJ2-7 and V is TRBV7-3; no firm D call. This CDR3 is built from 15 residues. Germline CDR1 and CDR2: SGHTA and FQGTGA. V lost 5 bases to trimming and J lost 3 bases, with 17 bases between them. CDR3 sequence reads: CASSPTPGALYEQYF. The CDR3 DNA sequence: TGTGCCAGCAGCCCAACCCCAGGAGCTCTCTACGAGCAGTACTTC.

This clone showed up just a few times. The V call is TRBV9, the J call TRBJ1-5; weak D call: TRBD1 (5 bases). The V end was cut by 4 bases, the J end by 8 bases, with 19 bases between. CDR3 size: 15 residues. The germline V gene has CDR1 SGDLS and CDR2 YYNGEE. CDR3 bases: TGTGCCAGCAGCCCCGGGACCCTTCTAGAGGAGCCCCAGCATTTT. The encoded protein is CASSPGTLLEEPQHF.

This clone was counted a few times. The chain carries TRBV19 and TRBJ1-5, with D tentatively TRBD1 (6 bases). CDR1 and CDR2 from the germline V gene are LNHDA and SQIVND (reference sequence). The CDR3 runs 14 residues. The ends were cut back, 5 bases at V and 5 bases at J, with 13 bases in the middle. Here the CDR3 DNA reads TGTGCCAGTAGTGTGGAAGAGGGGGATCAGCCCCAGCATTTT. Protein sequence: CASSVEEGDQPQHF.

This clone was seen only a few times. V and J are TRBV25-1 and TRBJ2-1; a possible D gene is TRBD2 (7 bases). In germline, CDR1 is MGHDK, CDR2 SYGVNS. The CDR3 contains 17 residues. The V and J ends lost 1 base and 3 bases respectively, with 16 bases between them. The CDR3 DNA sequence: TGTGCCAGCAGTGAATGGGGGAGGGGGGCCGACTACAATGAGCAGTTCTTC. It translates to CASSEWGRGADYNEQFF.

This clone turned up a few times. This rearrangement joins TRBV18 to TRBJ2-5; 7 bases match TRBD1. V lost 5 bases, J lost 0 bases, and 3 bases stayed unmatched. The CDR3 runs to 14 residues. The germline CDR1 and CDR2 sequences are KGHSH and LQKENI. The CDR3 sequence: CASSKQGYQETQYF. As DNA, the CDR3 is TGTGCCAGCTCAAAACAGGGGTACCAAGAGACCCAGTACTTC. The complete variable domain, with remaining parts taken from reference TRBV18 and TRBJ2-5, reads NAGVMQNPRHLVRRRGQEARLRCSPMKGHSHVYWYRQLPEEGLKFMVYLQKENIIDESGMPKERFSAEFPKEGPSILRIQQVVRGDSAAYFCASSKQGYQETQYFGPGTRLLVL.

CDR3 in DNA: TGTGCCAGCAGTGGAGGACTAGCGGCGGAAAGGGGGACCCAGTACTTC. This codes for CASSGGLAAERGTQYF. V usage is TRBV2 and J usage is TRBJ2-5; 10 bases line up with TRBD2. With V trimmed by 4 bases and J by 7 bases, 12 bases remained unmatched. The CDR3 is made up of 16 amino acids. The germline V gene has CDR1 SNHLY and CDR2 FYNNEI.